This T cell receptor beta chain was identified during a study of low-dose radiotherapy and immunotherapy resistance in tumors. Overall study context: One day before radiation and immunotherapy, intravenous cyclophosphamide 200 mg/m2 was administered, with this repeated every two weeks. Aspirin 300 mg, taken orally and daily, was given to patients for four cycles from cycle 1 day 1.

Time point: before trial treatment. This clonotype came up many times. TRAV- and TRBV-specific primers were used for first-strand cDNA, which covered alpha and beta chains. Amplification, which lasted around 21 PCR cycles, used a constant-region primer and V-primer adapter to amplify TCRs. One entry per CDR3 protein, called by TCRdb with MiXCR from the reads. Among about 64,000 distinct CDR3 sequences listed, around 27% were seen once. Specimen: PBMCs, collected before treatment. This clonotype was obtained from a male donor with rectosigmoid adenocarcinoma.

CDR3 residues: CASSVASGLSYEQYF. For the CDR3, the DNA is TGTGCCAGCAGCGTAGCTAGCGGGCTCTCCTACGAGCAGTACTTC. The genes are TRBV9 and TRBJ2-7; 8 bases map to TRBD2. The CDR3 runs 15 residues. V dropped 0 bases and J dropped 0; count of bases not matched to a gene: 2. Germline assignment: CDR1 SGDLS and CDR2 YYNGEE.